Listed below are T cell receptor beta chains from one sample, sequenced in a study of blood T cell repertoires in COVID-19. TCRdb's copy holds only in-frame clones and misses some; the assay was immunoSEQ multiplex PCR. This sample carries approximately 200,000 clones, about 81% of them seen once, and the ten largest clones take 10% to 15%. Material: peripheral blood. The receptors derive from a woman aged 80 or over with COVID-19, enrolled during active disease. Each CDR3 is given with its conserved first and last residue. A D gene is named only where the DNA matches it firmly. The size entry is marked missing in some rows and otherwise reads once, few, many or a size class.

abundance	j_gene	d_gene	v_gene	len	CDR3nt	CDR3aa
-	TRBJ2-1	-	TRBV24-1	17	TGTGCCACCAGTGGAGGACAGGGGACTAGCTCCTACAATGAGCAGTTCTTC	CATSGGQGTSSYNEQFF
-	TRBJ2-7	TRBD1	TRBV27	13	TGTGCCAGCAGTTTATGGGACAGGGACGAGCAGTACTTC	CASSLWDRDEQYF
-	TRBJ2-7	TRBD2	TRBV7-8	16	TGTGCCAGCAGCCTCAAGATAGGACTAGAAAGCTACGAGCAGTACTTC	CASSLKIGLESYEQYF
few	TRBJ2-2	-	TRBV29-1	16	TGCAGCGCCCCGGGTGTGTGGGGGGGCTTCACCGGGGAGCTGTTTTTT	CSAPGVWGGFTGELFF
-	TRBJ2-3	-	TRBV5-4	15	TGTGCCAGCAGCTTGGACGTAGCGAACACAGATACGCAGTATTTT	CASSLDVANTDTQYF
-	TRBJ1-6	-	TRBV2	16	TGTGCCAGCAGGGGGGGACGAAGCTCCTATAATTCACCCCTCCACTTT	CASRGGRSSYNSPLHF
-	TRBJ2-7	TRBD1	TRBV6-5	15	TGTGCCAGCAGACCCTCCGGGACAGGGCCCTACGAGCAGTACTTC	CASRPSGTGPYEQYF
-	TRBJ1-2	TRBD1	TRBV5-6	16	TGTGCCAGCAGCTTGGTTACAGGGGGTTACACCAAGGGCTACACCTTC	CASSLVTGGYTKGYTF
few	TRBJ2-1	-	TRBV11-2	16	TGTGCCAGCAGCTTCGCACGGGAGAAACATTACAATGAGCAGTTCTTC	CASSFAREKHYNEQFF
-	TRBJ2-1	TRBD1	TRBV4-2	17	TGTGCCAGCAGCCAAAGGACAGGATCAAGCTCCTACAATGAGCAGTTCTTC	CASSQRTGSSSYNEQFF
once	TRBJ2-7	TRBD1	TRBV6-2/TRBV6-3	15	TGTGCCAGCAGTTACACTGGACAGGTATCTTACGAGCAGTACTTC	CASSYTGQVSYEQYF
once	TRBJ1-5	-	TRBV5-5	15	TGTGCCAGCAGCTTGGCCGGGGGGGAAGGTCAGCCCCAGCATTTT	CASSLAGGEGQPQHF
-	TRBJ1-6	TRBD1	TRBV30	13	TGTGCCTGGAGAACAGGGGGCAGTTCACCCCTCCACTTT	CAWRTGGSSPLHF
-	TRBJ2-5	TRBD1	TRBV10-3	17	TGTGCCATCAGTGATTCTCCGGGACAGGGGGCGCGGGAGACCCAGTACTTC	CAISDSPGQGARETQYF
-	TRBJ2-7	-	TRBV27	15	TGTGCCAGCAGTTTATCTCGGGGGGCGGCCTACGAGCAGTACTTC	CASSLSRGAAYEQYF
few	TRBJ1-3	-	TRBV18	14	TGTGCCAGCTCACTCCAGGTCTCTGGAAACACCATATATTTT	CASSLQVSGNTIYF
-	TRBJ2-3	TRBD2	TRBV7-9	15	TGTGCCAGCAGCGTAACTAGCGGGACCACAGATACGCAGTATTTT	CASSVTSGTTDTQYF
-	TRBJ1-3	-	TRBV11-3	15	TGTGCCAGCAGCTTAGGCCGGGAACCTGGAAACACCATATATTTT	CASSLGREPGNTIYF
-	TRBJ2-7	-	TRBV11-3	13	TGTGCCAGCAGCTTAGTTGGCTGGAGGGAGCAGTACTTC	CASSLVGWREQYF
-	TRBJ1-1	-	TRBV30	12	TGTGCCTGGAGTGTACTCGGCGGTGAAGCTTTCTTT	CAWSVLGGEAFF